This TCR beta chain was found in a study of post-analysis software for immune sequencing data. Findings and limits, study-wide: When patients were compared with controls, 4 or 5 TRBV segments were more frequent, TRBV5-6, TRBV5-1 and TRBV20-1 among them.

Unique molecular identifiers were carried by the TCR beta cDNA libraries. TCRdb redid the calling of the PCR reads with MiXCR, one entry per CDR3 protein. The data contain 700,000 to 800,000 distinct CDR3 sequences, 25% to 30% of them seen just once; the ten biggest clones take up about 0.5%. Notes on this clonotype: Its antigen is currently unknown.

Trimming cost V 0 bases and J 8 bases, with 10 bases left between them. CDR3 length equals 14 residues. Germline V gene sequence: CDR1 KGHSH, CDR2 LQKENI. The rearrangement uses TRBV18 and TRBJ2-2; D might be TRBD2 (5 bases). What was sequenced was blood. The clonotype originates from a girl aged 10-17 years with multiple sclerosis. In nucleotides, the CDR3 is TGTGCCAGCTCACCACCGTCGAGGGAGGGGGAGCTGTTTTTT. The encoded protein is CASSPPSREGELFF.